This T cell receptor (beta chain) comes out of a study of blood T cell repertoires in COVID-19. Only in-frame clones appear in the TCRdb table, and some are missing; sequencing was by immunoSEQ multiplex PCR. This table holds hundreds of thousands of clones, about 90% found once. Trimming removed 1 base from V and 2 bases from J; junction bases left unmatched: 3. The CDR3 consists of 15 residues. Per the germline V gene, CDR1 is KGHDR and CDR2 is SFDVKD. This clonotype was obtained from a woman in her twenties or thirties who had recovered from COVID-19. The chain recombines TRBV24-1 with TRBJ2-7; 8 nucleotides line up with TRBD2. Material for sequencing was PBMCs or T cells enriched from blood (not recorded which). CDR3 amino acids: CATSDFAGGTYEQYF. In DNA, the CDR3 is TGTGCCACCAGTGATTTTGCGGGGGGTACCTACGAGCAGTACTTC.